One T cell receptor beta chain is described in this entry. Antigen unknown. Primers included in the PCR were 60 Vbeta and 13 Jbeta primers. Produced via immunoSEQ multiplex PCR; TCRdb's table is partial and in-frame only. The sample shows 100,000 to 120,000 clones, over 70% of them seen only once. These data come from a study of cytomegalovirus exposure and HLA in healthy donors. Study observations and caveats: A later analysis by the authors found several of the most significant clusters apparently linked to common viral pathogens. Specific recognition of CMV antigens was confirmed in vitro for a few chains (all CMV-associated).

Looked up from germline, CDR1 is MDHEN and CDR2 is SYDVKM. V lost 7 bases and J lost 8, with 15 bases in between. This CDR3 is 13 amino acids long. Sequencing was done on a sample of PBMCs. The V gene is TRBV28, the J gene TRBJ2-1, with unresolved D. This TCR was sampled from a man aged 35 to 55 in good health and CMV-seronegative. This CDR3 reads CASTGYLAHEQFF. Written as DNA, the CDR3 is TGTGCCAGCACAGGATACCTTGCGCATGAGCAGTTCTTC.